The clone carrying this TCR beta chain was detected a few times. This sample is part of a study of patients and donors after allogeneic stem cell transplantation. TCRdb reprocessed the RT-PCR reads via MiXCR and lists one record per CDR3 protein. The sample carries hundreds of thousands of distinct CDR3 sequences, 16% recorded once. This CDR3 region has 12 residues. Germline V gene lookup returns CDR1 DFQATT and CDR2 SNEGSKA (reference sequence). Trimming removed 6 bases from V and 9 bases from J, with 15 bases in between. The J gene is TRBJ2-4, the V gene TRBV20-1, with D possibly being TRBD2 (5 bases). Sequencing input: blood, either unsorted or a sorted T cell fraction (not recorded which). The receptor was isolated from a human donor who was either an allogeneic HSCT recipient or a stem cell or donor lymphocyte infusion donor (not recorded which). It is not recorded whose cells these are; they may come from a transplant donor. In nucleotides, the CDR3 is TGCAGTGCCAGGAGCGCCGAGGGCATTCAGTACTTC. Residues: CSARSAEGIQYF.